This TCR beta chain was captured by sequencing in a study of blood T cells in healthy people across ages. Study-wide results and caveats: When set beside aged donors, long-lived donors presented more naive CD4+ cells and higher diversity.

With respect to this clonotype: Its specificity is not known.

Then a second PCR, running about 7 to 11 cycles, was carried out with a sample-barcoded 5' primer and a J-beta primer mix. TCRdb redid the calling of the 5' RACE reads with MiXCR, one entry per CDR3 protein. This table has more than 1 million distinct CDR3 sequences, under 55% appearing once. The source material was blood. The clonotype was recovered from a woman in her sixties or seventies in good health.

This CDR3 is CASSQVIAGSTDTQYF. The CDR3 DNA is TGCGCCAGCAGCCAAGTAATAGCGGGGAGCACAGATACGCAGTATTTT. The V and J genes are TRBV4-1 and TRBJ2-3; TRBD2 matches at 8 bases. Trimming removed 1 base from V and 0 bases from J; junction bases left unmatched: 3. The CDR3 runs 16 residues. From germline, CDR1 is MGHRA and CDR2 YSYEKL.